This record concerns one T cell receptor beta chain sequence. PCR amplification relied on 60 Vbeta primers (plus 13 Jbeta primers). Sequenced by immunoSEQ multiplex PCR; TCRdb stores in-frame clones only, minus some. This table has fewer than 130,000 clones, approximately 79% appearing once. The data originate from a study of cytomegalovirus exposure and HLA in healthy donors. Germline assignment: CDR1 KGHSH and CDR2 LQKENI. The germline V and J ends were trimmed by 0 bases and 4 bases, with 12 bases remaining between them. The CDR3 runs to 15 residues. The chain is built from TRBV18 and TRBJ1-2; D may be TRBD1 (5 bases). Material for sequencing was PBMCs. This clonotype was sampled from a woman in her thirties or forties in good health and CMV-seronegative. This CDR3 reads CASSPPGQGGYGYTF. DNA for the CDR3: TGTGCCAGCTCACCACCGGGGCAGGGCGGCTATGGCTACACCTTC.